Listed here are 24 T cell receptor beta chains from one sample, sequenced in a study of T cell responses to AZD1222 COVID-19 vaccine. Sequencing used immunoSEQ multiplex PCR; TCRdb keeps in-frame clones, though not all of them. The sample has 200,000 or so clones; 94% are singletons. The specimen was peripheral blood, collected on day 0 of AZD1222 vaccination. The source of these receptors is an adult in good health.

V and J are TRBV19 and TRBJ1-5; D is perhaps TRBD1 (5 bases). Germline-derived CDR1 and CDR2 are LNHDA and SQIVND (reference sequence). V lost 5 bases and J lost 7, with 6 bases in between. This CDR3 spans 11 amino acids. CDR3 sequence: CASSGGQPQHF. DNA for the CDR3: TGTGCCAGTAGTGGGGGGCAGCCCCAGCATTTT. The full variable domain, rest sourced from reference TRBV19 and TRBJ1-5, is DGGITQSPKYLFRKEGQNVTLSCEQNLNHDAMYWYRQDPGQGLRLIYYSQIVNDFQKGDIAEGYSVSREKKESFPLTVTSAQKNPTAFYLCASSGGQPQHFGDGTRLSIL.

The V gene is TRBV27, the J gene TRBJ1-5, with D possibly matching TRBD1 (6 bases). Germline loops: CDR1 MNHEY, CDR2 SMNVEV (reference sequence). The CDR3 spans 15 residues. Trimming stripped 5 bases from V and 6 bases from J, with 17 bases between. In nucleotides, the CDR3 is TGTGCCAGCAGTATCGGGACGAGGGGGAGTCAGCCCCAGCATTTT. It is translated as CASSIGTRGSQPQHF.

This clone was detected only once. This rearrangement joins TRBV30 to TRBJ1-1; TRBD1 is a possible D gene (6 bases). This CDR3 is built from 12 residues. Germline loops: CDR1 GTSNPN, CDR2 SVGIG (reference sequence). V dropped 8 bases and J dropped 9 bases, with 19 bases sitting between them. The CDR3 is CAGGGQGIQAFF. CDR3 sequence (DNA): TGTGCCGGGGGGGGGCAGGGGATCCAAGCTTTCTTT.

V is TRBV6-5 and J is TRBJ2-7; D uncertain. With 5 bases removed from V and 3 bases from J, the gap between germline ends came to 14 bases. This CDR3 comprises 14 residues. Per germline, CDR1 MNHEY and CDR2 SVGAGI. The CDR3 loop is CASSRTSGNYEQYF. The CDR3 DNA sequence: TGTGCCAGCAGTAGAACCTCAGGTAACTACGAGCAGTACTTC.

The chain combines TRBV7-6 with TRBJ2-7; D is perhaps TRBD1 or TRBD2 (5 bases each). Germline CDR1 SGHVS, CDR2 FNYEAQ. The CDR3 has 16 amino acids. Between the trimmed V and J ends, which lost 5 bases and 4 bases, there was a span of 21 bases. The CDR3 DNA sequence: TGTGCCAGCAGCCCCACCACCGGGGCCCGAGAGTACGAGCAGTACTTC. Translated, it gives CASSPTTGAREYEQYF.

A few counts support this clone. CDR3 sequence reads: CASSEYDIVTSYEQYF. DNA for the CDR3: TGTGCCAGCAGTGAATACGACATCGTGACCTCCTACGAGCAGTACTTC. This chain links TRBV6-1 with TRBJ2-7; unclear D gene. Germline V gene sequence: CDR1 MNHNS, CDR2 SASEGT. This CDR3 spans 16 amino acids. V was clipped by 2 bases and J by 0 bases, with 14 bases between them.

This sequence joins TRBV2 and TRBJ2-5, with TRBD1 matching 7 bases. CDR3 size: 14 residues. V was clipped by 6 bases and J by 0 bases; unmatched bases: 4. CDR1 is SNHLY, CDR2 FYNNEI, per germline. This chain's CDR3 is CASRGTDDQETQYF. The CDR3 coding sequence is TGTGCCAGCAGAGGGACAGATGACCAAGAGACCCAGTACTTC.

About this clone: This may come from a read error, since a much larger clone is one base off. This chain uses TRBV12-3 or TRBV12-4 with TRBJ2-7; possible D gene TRBD2, 5 bases. There are 11 residues in the CDR3. V was cut by 6 bases and J by 3 bases, with 6 bases left in between. The DNA for the CDR3 is TGTGCCAGCAGCGGGGTCTACGAGCAGTACTTC. This encodes CASSGVYEQYF.

This chain links TRBV5-1 with TRBJ2-1, with 10 nucleotides matching TRBD1. Trimming took 6 bases from V and 9 from J; bases not matched to a gene: 9. Germline V gene lookup returns CDR1 SGHRS and CDR2 YFSETQ. The CDR3 totals 14 residues. The CDR3 bases are TGCGCCAGCAACCGGGACAGGGGTATCGGTGAGCAGTTCTTC. It encodes CASNRDRGIGEQFF.

V gene TRBV2 combines with J gene TRBJ2-7; 9 nucleotides agree with TRBD1. The germline V gene encodes CDR1 SNHLY and CDR2 FYNNEI. Trimming at V came to 7 bases and at J to 0 bases, leaving 7 bases not matched to a gene. There are 15 residues in the CDR3. The CDR3 protein is CASNRDRDRSYEQYF. Here the CDR3 DNA reads TGTGCCAGCAATCGGGACAGGGATCGCTCCTACGAGCAGTACTTC.

The genes are TRBV23-1 and TRBJ1-1; D uncertain. TRBV23-1 is treated as an ORF (open reading frame) with a function not yet certain. The length of the CDR3 is 13 residues. Trimming took 6 bases from V and 0 from J, leaving 8 bases between them. This CDR3 is CASRRRLNTEAFF. CDR3 DNA sequence: TGCGCCAGCAGACGGAGGTTGAACACTGAAGCTTTCTTT.

This clone occurred a few times. The V and J genes are TRBV6-1 and TRBJ2-7, with 7 positions matching TRBD1. CDR3 length: 16 amino acids. V shed 1 base, J shed 6 bases, and the junction held 12 bases outside the gene matches. Germline CDR1 is MNHNS and CDR2 is SASEGT. The CDR3: CASSEGKDRFRAEQYF. DNA for the CDR3: TGTGCCAGCAGTGAAGGGAAGGACAGGTTTCGGGCCGAGCAGTACTTC.

V and J are TRBV28 and TRBJ2-7; TRBD1 matches at 12 bases. The germline gives CDR1 MDHEN, CDR2 SYDVKM. This CDR3 region has 19 residues. The junction had 14 bases not matched to a gene; V was cut back by 2 bases and J by 3 bases. The DNA of the CDR3 is TGTGCCAGCAGTTTAGGCCTCGGGGACAGGGGGCTTATTAGCTACGAGCAGTACTTC. Its protein product is CASSLGLGDRGLISYEQYF.

The genes are TRBV29-1 and TRBJ2-1, with 9 bases that match TRBD1. Germline values: CDR1 SQVTM, CDR2 ANQGSEA. Unmatched junction bases numbered 4, after V lost 4 bases and J lost 6 bases. CDR3 length: 13 residues. The CDR3 is CSVGATGGNEQFF. CDR3 nucleotides: TGCAGCGTTGGGGCGACAGGGGGCAATGAGCAGTTCTTC.

J is TRBJ2-3 and V is TRBV3-1 (or the pseudogene TRBV3-2); D possibly matches TRBD1 or TRBD2 (6 bases each). This CDR3 contains 15 residues. Germline V lookup: CDR1 LGHDT, CDR2 YNNKEL (reference sequence). The ends were cut back, 0 bases at V and 6 bases at J, with 13 bases in the middle. The DNA of the CDR3 is TGTGCCAGCAGCCAAGAATGGGGGGCGCGGGATACGCAGTATTTT. Its translation is CASSQEWGARDTQYF.

The rearrangement uses TRBV30 and TRBJ2-1; 8 bases align to TRBD2. The CDR3 length is 14 residues. Per germline, CDR1 GTSNPN and CDR2 SVGIG (reference sequence). Trimming at V came to 2 bases and at J to 8 bases, leaving 8 bases not matched to a gene. For the CDR3, the DNA is TGTGCCTGGAGTATACCGGGACTAGTGGATGAGCAGTTCTTC. Its translation is CAWSIPGLVDEQFF.

The rearrangement links TRBV11-3 to TRBJ2-3; the D is unclear. Germline V lookup: CDR1 SGHNT, CDR2 YENEEA. V shed 5 bases and J shed 2 bases, with 17 bases lying between them. The CDR3 runs 16 residues. CDR3 sequence: CASSAGPGLPTDTQYF. The CDR3 coding sequence is TGTGCCAGCAGCGCCGGGCCTGGGTTACCCACAGATACGCAGTATTTT.

The V call is TRBV28, the J call TRBJ1-2, with 12 bases matching TRBD1. The CDR3 totals 15 residues. The J segment lost 6 bases and the V segment lost 5 bases, leaving 7 bases of the junction unmatched. CDR1 MDHEN and CDR2 SYDVKM come from the germline V gene. The CDR3: CASSPGTGGADGYTF. In DNA form, the CDR3 reads TGTGCCAGCAGTCCCGGGACAGGGGGCGCGGATGGCTACACCTTC.

The chain carries TRBV28 and TRBJ2-1; 9 bases line up with TRBD2. The CDR3 has 15 amino acids. The germline CDR1 and CDR2 sequences are MDHEN and SYDVKM. V shed 3 bases, J shed 6 bases, and the junction held 6 bases outside the gene matches. As DNA, the CDR3 is TGTGCCAGCAGTTTTGGCGGGAGGGCCACCAATGAGCAGTTCTTC. Residues: CASSFGGRATNEQFF.

This rearrangement joins TRBV19 to TRBJ1-2; the D gene is possibly TRBD1 (5 bases). The CDR3 sequence is 13 residues long. The germline CDR1 and CDR2 sequences are LNHDA and SQIVND (reference sequence). V dropped 6 bases and J dropped 5 bases, with 13 bases sitting between them. Here the CDR3 reads CASSNTGGYGYTF. In nucleotides, the CDR3 is TGTGCCAGTAGCAATACGGGGGGTTATGGCTACACCTTC.

J is TRBJ1-1 and V is TRBV21-1; no DNA check was done on the table's D call, TRBD1. TRBV21-1 is a documented pseudogene. This CDR3 has 16 residues. The CDR3 reads CASSNRTGEANTEAFF. CDR3 DNA: TGTGCCAGCAGCAACCGGACAGGGGAGGCGAACACTGAAGCTTTCTTT.

V usage is TRBV11-2 and J usage is TRBJ2-5; TRBD2 is a possible D gene (5 bases). From germline, CDR1 is SGHAT and CDR2 FQNNGV. Between the trimmed V and J ends, which lost 7 bases and 5 bases, there was a span of 17 bases. CDR3 length: 14 residues. In nucleotides, the CDR3 is TGTGCCAGCACCCCGTTTGTTTCGGGGGAGACCCAGTACTTC. Its protein product is CASTPFVSGETQYF.

The chain couples TRBV20-1 to TRBJ1-1, with D possibly matching TRBD1 (5 bases). The V gene lost 3 bases and the J gene lost 1 base, with 18 bases spanning the gap. The V gene's germline CDR1 is DFQATT and CDR2 SNEGSKA (reference sequence). The CDR3 is 16 residues long. The CDR3 region is CSASPLRDRQNTEAFF. In nucleotides, the CDR3 is TGCAGTGCTAGTCCCCTCCGGGACCGACAGAACACTGAAGCTTTCTTT.

V is TRBV10-2 and J is TRBJ1-1, with D uncertain. CDR3 size: 13 residues. Germline V gives CDR1 WSHSY, CDR2 SAAADI. Trimming shortened V by 9 bases and J by 0 bases, and 11 bases separated the two germline ends. CDR3 sequence reads: CASTDTVNTEAFF. As DNA, the CDR3 is TGCGCCAGTACCGATACAGTGAACACTGAAGCTTTCTTT.